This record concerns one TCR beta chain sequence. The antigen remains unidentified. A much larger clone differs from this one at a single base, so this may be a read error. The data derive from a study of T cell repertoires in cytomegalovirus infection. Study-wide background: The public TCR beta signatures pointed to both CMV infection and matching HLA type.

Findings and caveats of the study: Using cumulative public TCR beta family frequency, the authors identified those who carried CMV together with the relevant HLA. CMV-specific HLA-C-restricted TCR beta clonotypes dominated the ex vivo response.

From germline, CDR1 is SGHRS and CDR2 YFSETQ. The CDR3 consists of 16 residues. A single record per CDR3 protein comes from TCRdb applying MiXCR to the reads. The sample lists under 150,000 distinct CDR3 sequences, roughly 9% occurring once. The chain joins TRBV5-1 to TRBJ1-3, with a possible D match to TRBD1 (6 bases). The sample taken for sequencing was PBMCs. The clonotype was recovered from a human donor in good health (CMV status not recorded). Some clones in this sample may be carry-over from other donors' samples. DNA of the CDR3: TGCGCCAGCAGCTTGACAGGGTTTTATGCCGGAAACATCATATATTTT. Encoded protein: CASSLTGFYAGNIIYF.